This entry features one T cell receptor beta chain sequence. Other DNA sequences in the sample encode the same CDR3. The trim removed 6 bases at V and 4 bases at J, leaving 4 bases unmatched. Germline values: CDR1 SGHTA, CDR2 FQGTGA. The CDR3 consists of 14 residues. In the original processing: Reference gene primer amplification gave estimated nucleated cell counts. Sequencing was performed with immunoSEQ multiplex PCR; in TCRdb, only in-frame clones are kept and a portion is missing. That table supplies the V and J calls and clone size; D and trimming were determined from the DNA. The sample records around 300,000 clones, around 89% being singletons. This sample is part of a study of blood T cell repertoires in COVID-19. As for the study in general: COVID-19 samples from acute and convalescent phases originated in the United States, Italy and Spain.

Individuals drawn from under 30 US areas were about 18 to 95 years old. Participant reports of clinical history set cohort assignment. Sequencing used PBMCs or T cells enriched from blood (not recorded which). The receptor's source is a woman aged 45-65 years who had recovered from COVID-19. V and J are TRBV7-3 and TRBJ2-5, with 11 bases identical to TRBD2. CDR3 amino acids: CASSLAGGGETQYF. In DNA form, the CDR3 reads TGTGCCAGCAGTTTAGCGGGAGGGGGAGAGACCCAGTACTTC.